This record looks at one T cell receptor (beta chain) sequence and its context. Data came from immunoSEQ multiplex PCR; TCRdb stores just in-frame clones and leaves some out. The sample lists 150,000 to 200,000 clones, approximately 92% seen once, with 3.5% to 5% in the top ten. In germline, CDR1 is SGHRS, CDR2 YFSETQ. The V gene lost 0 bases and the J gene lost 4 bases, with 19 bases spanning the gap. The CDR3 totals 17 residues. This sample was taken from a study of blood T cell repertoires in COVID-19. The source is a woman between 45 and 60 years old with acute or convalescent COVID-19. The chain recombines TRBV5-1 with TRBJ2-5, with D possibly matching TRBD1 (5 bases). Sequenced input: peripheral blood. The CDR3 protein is CASSLAQGRLFLETQYF. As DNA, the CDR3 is TGCGCCAGCAGCTTGGCGCAGGGTCGGTTGTTTTTAGAGACCCAGTACTTC.